The rows below give T cell receptor beta chains drawn from one sample of a study of OX40 agonist ivuxolimab in advanced cancers. The data were produced by immunoSEQ multiplex PCR, yet TCRdb's version contains in-frame clones alone and is incomplete. The sample carries roughly 16,000 clones, roughly 72% recorded once. Source: CD4+ or CD8+ T cells sorted from blood, taken in a trial of the OX40 agonist ivuxolimab. The receptor source for this set is an adult with an advanced solid tumor such as melanoma, head and neck, liver or kidney cancer. Each CDR3 is given with its conserved first and last residue. The order of the fields is J gene, clone size, D gene, V gene, CDR3 protein, CDR3 DNA. A D gene is named only where the DNA matches it firmly. For some rows the clone size is stated as once, few or many, or as a class when expanded; others skip it.

J: TRBJ2-6
size: -
D: TRBD1
V: TRBV7-6
CDR3: CASSPGQGSSGANVLTF
DNA: TGTGCCAGCAGCCCGGGACAGGGTAGCTCTGGGGCCAACGTCCTGACTTTC

J: TRBJ1-5
size: -
D: -
V: TRBV5-8
CDR3: CASSLYREGQPQHF
DNA: TGTGCCAGCAGCCTATACAGGGAAGGTCAGCCCCAGCATTTT

J: TRBJ1-1
size: -
D: TRBD1
V: TRBV9
CDR3: CASSPKGTGLMNTEAFF
DNA: TGTGCCAGCAGCCCAAAAGGGACAGGACTAATGAACACTGAAGCTTTCTTT

J: TRBJ1-1
size: once
D: -
V: TRBV6-5
CDR3: CASSLSRGGNTEAFF
DNA: TGTGCCAGCAGCCTCAGCCGCGGAGGGAACACTGAAGCTTTCTTT

J: TRBJ2-5
size: few
D: -
V: TRBV4-1
CDR3: CASSQDPASQETQYF
DNA: TGCGCCAGCAGTCAAGATCCGGCCTCACAAGAGACCCAGTACTTC

J: TRBJ1-2
size: -
D: -
V: TRBV7-9
CDR3: CASSLGRGYTF
DNA: TGTGCCAGCAGCTTAGGCAGGGGCTACACCTTC

J: TRBJ2-7
size: -
D: TRBD1
V: TRBV4-1
CDR3: CASSPRGTGTYEQYF
DNA: TGCGCCAGCAGCCCGAGGGGGACAGGGACCTACGAGCAGTACTTT

J: TRBJ2-5
size: -
D: -
V: TRBV27
CDR3: CASSSPGEAQETQYF
DNA: TGTGCCAGCAGTAGTCCCGGAGAGGCCCAAGAGACCCAGTACTTC

J: TRBJ2-5
size: -
D: -
V: TRBV5-6
CDR3: CASRSLGGETQYF
DNA: TGTGCCAGCAGGTCCTTGGGCGGGGAGACCCAGTACTTC

J: TRBJ2-7
size: -
D: -
V: TRBV7-9
CDR3: CAWTDTTYEQYF
DNA: TGTGCCTGGACGGACACGACCTACGAGCAGTACTTC

J: TRBJ2-3
size: few
D: -
V: TRBV9
CDR3: CASSVSGAPQDTQYF
DNA: TGTGCCAGCAGCGTTTCTGGCGCCCCTCAGGATACGCAGTATTTT

J: TRBJ2-7
size: -
D: -
V: TRBV7-9
CDR3: CASSLVSGVHEQYF
DNA: TGTGCCAGCAGCTTAGTGTCAGGGGTTCACGAGCAGTACTTC

J: TRBJ1-1
size: -
D: TRBD1
V: TRBV27
CDR3: CASSLSPPGQGWTEAFF
DNA: TGTGCCAGCAGTTTATCGCCACCGGGACAGGGGTGGACTGAAGCTTTCTTT

J: TRBJ2-1
size: once
D: -
V: TRBV5-1
CDR3: CASSLGPAGTNNEQFF
DNA: TGCGCCAGCAGCTTGGGGCCGGCTGGAACCAACAATGAGCAGTTCTTC

J: TRBJ1-2
size: -
D: TRBD1
V: TRBV4-3
CDR3: CASSQGTGYYTF
DNA: TGCGCCAGCAGCCAAGGGACAGGGTACTACACCTTC

J: TRBJ2-7
size: -
D: -
V: TRBV11-1
CDR3: CASSPQGPTYEQYF
DNA: TGTGCCAGCAGCCCACAGGGACCCACCTACGAGCAGTACTTC

J: TRBJ1-5
size: -
D: -
V: TRBV27
CDR3: CASSRDFGNQPQHF
DNA: TGTGCCAGCAGTCGAGATTTTGGCAATCAGCCCCAGCATTTT

J: TRBJ2-1
size: medium-sized
D: TRBD2
V: TRBV7-9
CDR3: CASSWSGTSGKPYNEQFF
DNA: TGTGCCAGCAGCTGGTCCGGGACTAGCGGGAAGCCCTACAATGAGCAGTTCTTC

J: TRBJ1-1
size: -
D: -
V: TRBV28
CDR3: CASGRNTEAFF
DNA: TGTGCCAGCGGCAGGAACACTGAAGCTTTCTTT

J: TRBJ2-7
size: few
D: -
V: TRBV7-9
CDR3: CASSPNVRVYEQYF
DNA: TGTGCCAGCAGCCCAAACGTGAGGGTTTACGAGCAGTACTTC

J: TRBJ1-2
size: -
D: -
V: TRBV5-4
CDR3: CASSLGQRIGYGYTF
DNA: TGTGCCAGCAGCTTGGGCCAGAGGATAGGTTATGGCTACACCTTC

J: TRBJ2-7
size: medium-sized
D: TRBD1
V: TRBV7-9
CDR3: CASSFGTGLYEQYF
DNA: TGTGCCAGCAGCTTTGGGACAGGGCTCTACGAGCAGTACTTC

J: TRBJ2-5
size: -
D: TRBD1
V: TRBV15
CDR3: CATSIRGLQETQYF
DNA: TGTGCCACCAGCATCAGGGGGCTCCAAGAGACCCAGTACTTC

J: TRBJ2-5
size: -
D: -
V: TRBV7-3
CDR3: CASSLSPGEVETQYF
DNA: TGTGCCAGCAGCTTATCCCCAGGGGAGGTTGAGACCCAGTACTTC

J: TRBJ2-1
size: -
D: TRBD2
V: TRBV10-1
CDR3: CASLNGQREFSEQFF
DNA: TGCGCCAGCCTCAACGGGCAGCGGGAGTTCAGTGAGCAGTTCTTC

J: TRBJ2-7
size: -
D: -
V: TRBV10-3
CDR3: CAISGQEGRAYEQYF
DNA: TGTGCCATCAGTGGACAGGAGGGGAGGGCCTACGAGCAGTACTTC

J: TRBJ2-5
size: -
D: -
V: TRBV21-1
CDR3: CASSNLKLAEETQYF
DNA: TGTGCCAGCAGCAACCTTAAGCTAGCGGAAGAGACCCAGTACTTC

J: TRBJ2-7
size: -
D: TRBD1
V: TRBV25-1
CDR3: CASRDPGQSYEQYF
DNA: TGTGCCAGCAGGGATCCGGGACAGTCCTACGAGCAGTACTTC

J: TRBJ1-1
size: -
D: TRBD1
V: TRBV9
CDR3: CASSENPGQGNTEAFF
DNA: TGTGCCAGCAGCGAGAACCCGGGACAGGGGAACACTGAAGCTTTCTTT